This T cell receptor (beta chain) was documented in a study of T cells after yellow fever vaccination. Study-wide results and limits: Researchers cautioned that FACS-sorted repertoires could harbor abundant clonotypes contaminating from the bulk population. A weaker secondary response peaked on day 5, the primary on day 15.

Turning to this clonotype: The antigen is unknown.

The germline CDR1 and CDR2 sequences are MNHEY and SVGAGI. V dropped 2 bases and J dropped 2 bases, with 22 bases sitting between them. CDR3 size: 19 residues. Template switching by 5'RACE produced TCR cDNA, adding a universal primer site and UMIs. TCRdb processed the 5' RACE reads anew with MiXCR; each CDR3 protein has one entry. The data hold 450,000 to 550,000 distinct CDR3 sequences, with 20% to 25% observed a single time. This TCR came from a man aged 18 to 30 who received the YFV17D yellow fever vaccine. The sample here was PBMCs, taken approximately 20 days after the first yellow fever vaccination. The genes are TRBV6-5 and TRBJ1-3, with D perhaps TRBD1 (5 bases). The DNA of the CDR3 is TGTGCCAGCAGTTACATACACTCGACAGTCACATTTCCTGGAAACACCATATATTTT. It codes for CASSYIHSTVTFPGNTIYF.